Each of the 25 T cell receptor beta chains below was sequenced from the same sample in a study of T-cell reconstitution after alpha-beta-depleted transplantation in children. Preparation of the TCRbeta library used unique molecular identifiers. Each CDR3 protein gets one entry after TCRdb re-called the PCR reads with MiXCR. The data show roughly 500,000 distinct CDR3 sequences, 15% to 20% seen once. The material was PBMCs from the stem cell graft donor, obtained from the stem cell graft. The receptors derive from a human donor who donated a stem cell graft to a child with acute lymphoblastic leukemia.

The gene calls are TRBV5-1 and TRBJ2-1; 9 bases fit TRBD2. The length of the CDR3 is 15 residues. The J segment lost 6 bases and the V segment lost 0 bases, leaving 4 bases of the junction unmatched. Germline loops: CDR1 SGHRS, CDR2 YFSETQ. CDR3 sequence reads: CASSLVLREGNEQFF. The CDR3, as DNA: TGCGCCAGCAGCTTGGTTTTGCGGGAGGGCAATGAGCAGTTCTTC.

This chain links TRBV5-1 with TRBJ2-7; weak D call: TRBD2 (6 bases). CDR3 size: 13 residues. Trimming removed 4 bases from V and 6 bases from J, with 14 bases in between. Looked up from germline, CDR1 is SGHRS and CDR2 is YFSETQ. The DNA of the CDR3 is TGCGCCAGCAGCGCGTCACTAGCCCTCGAGCAGTACTTC. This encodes CASSASLALEQYF.

In DNA form, the CDR3 reads TGTGCCAGTAGTATAGGCGGAGGCACGACGTACGAGCAGTACTTC. Translated: CASSIGGGTTYEQYF. The chain is built from TRBV19 and TRBJ2-7; tentative D call: TRBD2 (5 bases). Germline V gene lookup returns CDR1 LNHDA and CDR2 SQIVND (reference sequence). Between the trimmed V and J ends, which lost 1 base and 4 bases, there was a span of 14 bases. The CDR3 runs 15 residues.

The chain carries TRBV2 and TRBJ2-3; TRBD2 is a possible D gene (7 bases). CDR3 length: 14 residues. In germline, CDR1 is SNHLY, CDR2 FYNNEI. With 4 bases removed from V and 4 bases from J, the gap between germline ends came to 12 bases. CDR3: CASSVNGGPDTQYF. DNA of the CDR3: TGTGCCAGCAGTGTTAACGGGGGGCCAGATACGCAGTATTTT.

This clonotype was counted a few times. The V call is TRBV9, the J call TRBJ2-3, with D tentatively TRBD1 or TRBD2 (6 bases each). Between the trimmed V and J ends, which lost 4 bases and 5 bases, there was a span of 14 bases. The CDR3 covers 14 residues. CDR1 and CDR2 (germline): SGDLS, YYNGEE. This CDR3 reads CASSPRTAGDTQYF. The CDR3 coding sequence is TGTGCCAGCAGCCCCCGGACAGCGGGAGATACGCAGTATTTT.

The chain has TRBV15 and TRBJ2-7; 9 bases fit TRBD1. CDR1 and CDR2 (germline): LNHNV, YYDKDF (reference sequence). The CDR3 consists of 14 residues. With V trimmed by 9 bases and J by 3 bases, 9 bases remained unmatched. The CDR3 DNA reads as TGTGCCACAAGCGGGACAGGGACCCTCTACGAGCAGTACTTC. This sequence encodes CATSGTGTLYEQYF.

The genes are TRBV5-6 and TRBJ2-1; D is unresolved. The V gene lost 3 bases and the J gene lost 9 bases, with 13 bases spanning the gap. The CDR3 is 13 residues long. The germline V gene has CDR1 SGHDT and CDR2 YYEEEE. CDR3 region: CASSSTSGREQFF. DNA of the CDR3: TGTGCCAGCAGCTCGACCTCCGGACGTGAGCAGTTCTTC.

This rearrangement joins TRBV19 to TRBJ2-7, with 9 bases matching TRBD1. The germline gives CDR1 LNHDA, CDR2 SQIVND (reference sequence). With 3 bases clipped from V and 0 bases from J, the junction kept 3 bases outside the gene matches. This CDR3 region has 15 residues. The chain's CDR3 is CASSIGQGSSYEQYF. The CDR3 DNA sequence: TGTGCCAGTAGTATCGGACAGGGGAGCTCCTACGAGCAGTACTTC.

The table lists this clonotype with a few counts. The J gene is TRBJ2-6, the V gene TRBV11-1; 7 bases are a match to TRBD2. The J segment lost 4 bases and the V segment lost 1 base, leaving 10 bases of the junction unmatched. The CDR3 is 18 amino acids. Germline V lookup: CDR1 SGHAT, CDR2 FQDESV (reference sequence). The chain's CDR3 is CASSLGGSYSVGANVLTF. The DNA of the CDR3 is TGTGCCAGCAGCTTAGGCGGGAGCTATTCTGTGGGGGCCAACGTCCTGACTTTC.

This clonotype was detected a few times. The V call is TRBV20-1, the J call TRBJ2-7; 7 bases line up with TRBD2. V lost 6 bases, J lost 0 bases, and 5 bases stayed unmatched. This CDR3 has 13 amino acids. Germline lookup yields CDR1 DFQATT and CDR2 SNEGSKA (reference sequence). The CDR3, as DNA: TGCAGTGCAGGCGCGGGAGTCTCCTACGAGCAGTACTTC. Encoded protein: CSAGAGVSYEQYF.

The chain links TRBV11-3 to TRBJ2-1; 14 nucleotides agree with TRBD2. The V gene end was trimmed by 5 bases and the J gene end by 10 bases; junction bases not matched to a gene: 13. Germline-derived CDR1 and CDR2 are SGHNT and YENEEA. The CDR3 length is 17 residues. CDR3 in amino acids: CASSPHPGLAGDGEQFF. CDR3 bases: TGTGCCAGCAGCCCACACCCGGGACTAGCGGGAGACGGGGAGCAGTTCTTC. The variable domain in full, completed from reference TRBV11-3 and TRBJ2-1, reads EAGVVQSPRYKIIEKKQPVAFWCNPISGHNTLYWYLQNLGQGPELLIRYENEEAVDDSQLPKDRFSAERLKGVDSTLKIQPAELGDSAVYLCASSPHPGLAGDGEQFFGPGTRLTVL.

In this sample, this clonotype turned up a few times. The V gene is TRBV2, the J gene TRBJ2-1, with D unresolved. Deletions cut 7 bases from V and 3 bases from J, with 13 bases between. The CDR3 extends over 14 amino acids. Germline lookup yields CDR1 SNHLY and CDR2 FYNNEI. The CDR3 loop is CASKGDLNYNEQFF. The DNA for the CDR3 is TGTGCCAGCAAAGGAGACCTAAACTACAATGAGCAGTTCTTC.

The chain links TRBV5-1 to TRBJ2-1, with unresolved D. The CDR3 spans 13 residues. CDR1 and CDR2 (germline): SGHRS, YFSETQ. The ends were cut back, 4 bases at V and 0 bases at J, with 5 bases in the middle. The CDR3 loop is CASSKASYNEQFF. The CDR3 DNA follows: TGCGCCAGCAGCAAAGCCTCCTACAATGAGCAGTTCTTC.

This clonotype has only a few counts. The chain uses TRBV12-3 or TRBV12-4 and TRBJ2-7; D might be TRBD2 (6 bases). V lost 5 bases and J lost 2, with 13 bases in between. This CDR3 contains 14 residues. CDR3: CASSPRDWTYEQYF. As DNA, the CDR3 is TGTGCCAGCAGTCCACGGGACTGGACCTACGAGCAGTACTTC.

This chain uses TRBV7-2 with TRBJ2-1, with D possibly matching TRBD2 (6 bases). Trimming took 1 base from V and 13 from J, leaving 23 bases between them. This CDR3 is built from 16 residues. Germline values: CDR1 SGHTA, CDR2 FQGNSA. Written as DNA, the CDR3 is TGTGCCAGCAGCTTAGGGAGCGTTGCGTGGGGGGAGACCCAGTTCTTC. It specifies CASSLGSVAWGETQFF. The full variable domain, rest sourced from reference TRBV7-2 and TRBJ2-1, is GAGVSQSPSNKVTEKGKDVELRCDPISGHTALYWYRQSLGQGLEFLIYFQGNSAPDKSGLPSDRFSAERTGGSVSTLTIQRTQQEDSAVYLCASSLGSVAWGETQFFGPGTRLTVL.

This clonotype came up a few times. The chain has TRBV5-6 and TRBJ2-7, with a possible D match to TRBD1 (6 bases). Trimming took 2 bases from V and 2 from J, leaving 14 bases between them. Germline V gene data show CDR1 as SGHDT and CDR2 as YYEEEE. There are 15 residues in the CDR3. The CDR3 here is CASSFGTGTTYEQYF. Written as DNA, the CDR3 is TGTGCCAGCAGCTTCGGTACAGGGACCACCTACGAGCAGTACTTC.

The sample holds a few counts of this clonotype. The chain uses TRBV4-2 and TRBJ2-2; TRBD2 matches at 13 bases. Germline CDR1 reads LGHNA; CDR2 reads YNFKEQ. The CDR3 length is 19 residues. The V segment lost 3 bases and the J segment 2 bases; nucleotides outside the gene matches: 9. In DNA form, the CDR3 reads TGTGCCAGCAGCCAGATCGGACTAGCGGGAGTGGAAAACACCGGGGAGCTGTTTTTT. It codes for CASSQIGLAGVENTGELFF.

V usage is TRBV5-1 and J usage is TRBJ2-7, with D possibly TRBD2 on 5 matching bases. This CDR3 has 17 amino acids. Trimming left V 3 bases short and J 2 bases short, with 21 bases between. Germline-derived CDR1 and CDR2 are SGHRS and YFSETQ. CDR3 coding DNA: TGCGCCAGCAGCTGGAGGCGTGACCGGGCGCCAACCTACGAGCAGTACTTC. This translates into CASSWRRDRAPTYEQYF.

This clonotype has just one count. The CDR3 coding sequence is TGCGCCAGCAGCGATGTAGGGGACCTCACAGATACGCAGTATTTT. Amino acids: CASSDVGDLTDTQYF. The rearrangement uses TRBV5-1 and TRBJ2-3; D is perhaps TRBD1 or TRBD2 (5 bases each). The CDR3 is 15 residues long. Germline V gives CDR1 SGHRS, CDR2 YFSETQ. The V and J ends lost 4 bases and 2 bases respectively, with 14 bases between them.

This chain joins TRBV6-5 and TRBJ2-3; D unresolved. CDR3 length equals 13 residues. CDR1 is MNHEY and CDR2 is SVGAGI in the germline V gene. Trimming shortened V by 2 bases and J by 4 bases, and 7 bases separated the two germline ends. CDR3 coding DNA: TGTGCCAGCAGTTACCCCACTTCAGATACGCAGTATTTT. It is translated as CASSYPTSDTQYF.

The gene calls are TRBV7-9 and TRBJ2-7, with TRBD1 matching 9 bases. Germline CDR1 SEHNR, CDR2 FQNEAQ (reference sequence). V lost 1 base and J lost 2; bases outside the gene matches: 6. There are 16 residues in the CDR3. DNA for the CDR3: TGTGCCAGCAGCTTAGAAGTACAGGGGGCAACCTACGAGCAGTACTTC. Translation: CASSLEVQGATYEQYF. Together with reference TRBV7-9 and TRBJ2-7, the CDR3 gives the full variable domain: DTGVSQNPRHKITKRGQNVTFRCDPISEHNRLYWYRQTLGQGPEFLTYFQNEAQLEKSRLLSDRFSAERPKGSFSTLEIQRTEQGDSAMYLCASSLEVQGATYEQYFGPGTRLTVT.

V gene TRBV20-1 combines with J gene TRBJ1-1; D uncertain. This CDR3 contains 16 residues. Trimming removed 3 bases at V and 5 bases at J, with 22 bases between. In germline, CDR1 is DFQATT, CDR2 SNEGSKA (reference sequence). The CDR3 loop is CSASGQYPEKWTEAFF. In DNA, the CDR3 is TGCAGTGCTAGCGGTCAGTACCCCGAGAAATGGACTGAAGCTTTCTTT.

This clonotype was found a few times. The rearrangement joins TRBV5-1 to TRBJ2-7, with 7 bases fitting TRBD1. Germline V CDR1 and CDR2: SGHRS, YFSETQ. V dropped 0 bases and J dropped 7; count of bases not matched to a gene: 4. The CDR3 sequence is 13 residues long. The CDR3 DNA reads TGCGCCAGCAGCTTGGGACAGGGTCTGGAGCAGTACTTC. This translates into CASSLGQGLEQYF.

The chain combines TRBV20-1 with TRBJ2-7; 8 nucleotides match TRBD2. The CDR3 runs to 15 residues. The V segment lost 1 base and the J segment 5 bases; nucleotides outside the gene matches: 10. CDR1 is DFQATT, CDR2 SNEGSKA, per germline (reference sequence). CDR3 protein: CSARALRGGVHEQYF. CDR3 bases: TGCAGTGCTAGAGCGCTCCGGGGGGGTGTCCACGAGCAGTACTTC.

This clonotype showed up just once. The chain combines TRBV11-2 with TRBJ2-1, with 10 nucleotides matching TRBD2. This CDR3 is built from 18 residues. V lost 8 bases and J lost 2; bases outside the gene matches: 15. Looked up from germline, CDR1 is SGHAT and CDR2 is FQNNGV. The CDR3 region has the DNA TGTGCCAGCTGTTTTTGGGGAAGCGGGAGGGCCACCTACAATGAGCAGTTCTTC. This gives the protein CASCFWGSGRATYNEQFF.